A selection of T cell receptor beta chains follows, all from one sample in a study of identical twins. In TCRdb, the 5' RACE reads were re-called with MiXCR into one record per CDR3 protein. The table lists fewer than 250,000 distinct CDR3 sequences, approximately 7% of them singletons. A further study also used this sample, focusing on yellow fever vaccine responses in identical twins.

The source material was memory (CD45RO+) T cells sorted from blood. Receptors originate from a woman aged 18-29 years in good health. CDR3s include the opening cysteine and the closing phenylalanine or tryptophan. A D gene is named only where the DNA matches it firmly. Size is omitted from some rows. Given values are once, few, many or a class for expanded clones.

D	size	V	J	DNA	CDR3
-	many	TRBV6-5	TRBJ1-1	TGTGCCAGCATTCAGCGAAGTGGTGAAGCTTTCTTT	CASIQRSGEAFF
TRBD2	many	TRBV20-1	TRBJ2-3	TGCAGTGCTAGAACTAGCGGCACAGATACGCAGTATTTT	CSARTSGTDTQYF
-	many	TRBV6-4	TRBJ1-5	TGTGCCAGCCCCGTTTTGGGAAGCAATCAGCCCCAGCATTTT	CASPVLGSNQPQHF
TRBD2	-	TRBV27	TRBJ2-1	TGTGCCAGCAGTCCGACTCGACTAGCGGCCAATGAGCAGTTCTTC	CASSPTRLAANEQFF
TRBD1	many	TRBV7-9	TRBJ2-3	TGTGCCAGCAGCTTCGGGACAGGGGATAGAGATACGCAGTATTTT	CASSFGTGDRDTQYF
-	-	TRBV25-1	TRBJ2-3	TGTGCCAGCACCTTCGACGTGGCAGATACGCAGTATTTT	CASTFDVADTQYF
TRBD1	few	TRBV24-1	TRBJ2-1	TGTGCCACCTCCCCGACAGGGGGGAGGAGCTCCTACAATGAGCAGTTCTTC	CATSPTGGRSSYNEQFF
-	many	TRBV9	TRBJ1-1	TGTGCCAGCAACCGACTTCAGGGAAGCACTGAAGCTTTCTTT	CASNRLQGSTEAFF
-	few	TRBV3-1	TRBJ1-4	TGTGCCAGCAGCCAAGAGGGGTTTGAAAAACTGTTTTTT	CASSQEGFEKLFF
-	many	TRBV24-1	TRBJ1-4	TGTGCCACCAGTGGGCAAAATGAAAAACTGTTTTTT	CATSGQNEKLFF
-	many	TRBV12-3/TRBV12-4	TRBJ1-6	TGTGCCAGCAAAAGTCTGAGCTCCTATAATTCACCCCTCCACTTT	CASKSLSSYNSPLHF
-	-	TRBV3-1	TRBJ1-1	TGTGCCAGCAGCTATGAACCCGGGAAGGGGAACACTGAAGCTTTCTTT	CASSYEPGKGNTEAFF
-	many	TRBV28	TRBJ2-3	TGTGCCAGCAAGGAGAGCCTTTACACAGATACGCAGTATTTT	CASKESLYTDTQYF
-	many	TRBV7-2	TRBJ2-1	TGTGCCAGCAGCTTAGAGCCTTCCTACAATGAGCAGTTCTTC	CASSLEPSYNEQFF
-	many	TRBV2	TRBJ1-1	TGTGCCAGCAGTGAGGAGTCGAACACTGAAGCTTTCTTT	CASSEESNTEAFF
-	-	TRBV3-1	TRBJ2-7	TGTGCCAGCAGCCAAACTAGCCTCAGGGGGTACGAGCAGTACTTC	CASSQTSLRGYEQYF
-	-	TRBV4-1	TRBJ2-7	TGCGCCAGCAGCCGCCAGCGGGCCTACGAGCAGTACTTC	CASSRQRAYEQYF
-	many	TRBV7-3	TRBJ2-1	TGTGCCAGCAGCATCGGCCTAAGAGGCCACTACAATGAGCAGTTCTTC	CASSIGLRGHYNEQFF
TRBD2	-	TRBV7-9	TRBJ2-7	TGTGCCAGCAGCTCCCAGCGGGAGGGGTTCGAGCAGTACTTC	CASSSQREGFEQYF
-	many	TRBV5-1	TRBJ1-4	TGCGCCAGCAGCTCGGGGGGTGACGGTGAAAAACTGTTTTTT	CASSSGGDGEKLFF
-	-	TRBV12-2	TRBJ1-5	TGTGCAAGTCGCTGCCCATTGGGGGGGGGCGCCAAGTGGCAGCCCCAGCATTTT	CASRCPLGGGAKWQPQHF
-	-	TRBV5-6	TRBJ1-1	TGTGCCAGCAGCTCATCCTTTTTGGTCGTGAACACTGAAGCTTTCTTT	CASSSSFLVVNTEAFF
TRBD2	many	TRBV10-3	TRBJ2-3	TGTGCCACCGGGGGGGCAGCCACAGCCACAGATACGCAGTATTTT	CATGGAATATDTQYF
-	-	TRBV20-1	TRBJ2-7	TGCAGTGCCGCATATAGGTGGGGTCTCTGTGAGCAGTACTTC	CSAAYRWGLCEQYF
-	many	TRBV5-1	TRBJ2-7	TGCGCCAGCAGCTTGGACAACGCCTACGAGCAGTACTTC	CASSLDNAYEQYF
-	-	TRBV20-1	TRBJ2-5	TGCAGTGCTAGTTCGTGGGGGGGCATAGAGACCCAGTACTTC	CSASSWGGIETQYF
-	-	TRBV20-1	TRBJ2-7	TGCAGTGCTGGACAGGGTACCTATAGCGGGACCTCCTACGAGCAGTACTTC	CSAGQGTYSGTSYEQYF